This T cell receptor beta chain was identified in a study of cytomegalovirus exposure and HLA in healthy donors. Across the study: A preliminary data release comprised 70 million to 95 million unique TCRs obtained from HLA-typed donors. Among approximately 400 genotyped donors, around 80% fell in the Caucasian-associated ancestry cluster.

Study results and limitations: Among donors in an Asian-associated ancestry cluster, a later analysis reportedly found fewer N-insertions than the approximately 670-donor mean. The investigators catalogued about 170 TCR beta chains as cytomegalovirus-associated.

Details on this clone: The antigen remains undetermined.

CDR1 and CDR2 from the germline V gene are SGHTA and FQGNSA. V lost 6 bases, J lost 7 bases, and 4 bases stayed unmatched. The CDR3 is 12 residues long. PCR was performed using 60 Vbeta and 13 Jbeta primers. Assay: immunoSEQ multiplex PCR; the TCRdb copy retains only in-frame clones and omits some. The sample has about 160,000 clones, around four fifths seen once. This sequence was found in a woman aged 45-60 years in good health and CMV-seronegative. The specimen sequenced was PBMCs. The chain couples TRBV7-2 to TRBJ1-2, with 8 bases matching TRBD1. The CDR3 region has the DNA TGTGCCAGCAGTCAGGGGGCTGGTGGCTACACCTTC. Its protein is CASSQGAGGYTF.